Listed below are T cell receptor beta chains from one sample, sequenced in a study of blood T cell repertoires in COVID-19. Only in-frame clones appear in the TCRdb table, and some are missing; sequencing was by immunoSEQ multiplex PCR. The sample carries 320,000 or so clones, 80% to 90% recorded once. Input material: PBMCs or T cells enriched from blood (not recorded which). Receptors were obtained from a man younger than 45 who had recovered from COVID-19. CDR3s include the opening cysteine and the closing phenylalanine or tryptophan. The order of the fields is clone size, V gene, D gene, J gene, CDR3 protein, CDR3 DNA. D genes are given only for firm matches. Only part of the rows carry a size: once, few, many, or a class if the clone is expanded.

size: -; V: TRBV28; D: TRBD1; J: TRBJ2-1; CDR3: CASSFDTWDRGSYNEQFF; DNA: TGTGCCAGCAGTTTCGATACTTGGGACAGGGGATCCTACAATGAGCAGTTCTTC
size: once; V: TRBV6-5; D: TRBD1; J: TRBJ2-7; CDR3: CASSYRTGAFYEQYF; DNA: TGTGCCAGCAGTTACCGGACAGGGGCTTTCTACGAGCAGTACTTC
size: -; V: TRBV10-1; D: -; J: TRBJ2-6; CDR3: CASILTRLSSGANVLTF; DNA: TGCGCCAGCATCCTAACTAGACTGAGCTCTGGGGCCAACGTCCTGACTTTC
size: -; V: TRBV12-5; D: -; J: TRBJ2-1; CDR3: CASGLAPGEAAAYNEQFF; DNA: TGTGCTAGTGGTTTGGCACCCGGGGAGGCGGCCGCCTACAATGAGCAGTTCTTC
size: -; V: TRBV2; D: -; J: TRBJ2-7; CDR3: CASSESRVLNEQYF; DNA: TGTGCCAGCAGTGAATCGAGAGTTCTGAACGAGCAGTACTTC
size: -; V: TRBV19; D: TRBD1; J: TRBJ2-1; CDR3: CASSGQGLSSYNEQFF; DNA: TGTGCCAGTAGTGGACAGGGGTTAAGTTCCTACAATGAGCAGTTCTTC
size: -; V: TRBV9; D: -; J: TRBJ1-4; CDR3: CASSTGQNNEKLFF; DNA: TGTGCCAGCAGTACGGGACAAAATAATGAAAAACTGTTTTTT
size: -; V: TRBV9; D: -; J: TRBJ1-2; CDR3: CASSVDTDYGYTF; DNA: TGTGCCAGCAGCGTAGATACTGACTATGGCTACACCTTC
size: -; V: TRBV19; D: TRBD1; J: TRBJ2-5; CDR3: CASSSQGARIETQYF; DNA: TGTGCCAGTAGTAGCCAGGGGGCGCGGATAGAGACCCAGTACTTC
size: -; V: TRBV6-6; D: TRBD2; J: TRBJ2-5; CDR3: CASSQELAVQETQYF; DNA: TGTGCCAGCAGCCAAGAACTAGCGGTGCAAGAGACCCAGTACTTC
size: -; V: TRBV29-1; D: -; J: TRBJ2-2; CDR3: CSYTSNLNTGELFF; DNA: TGCAGCTATACTAGCAATCTGAACACCGGGGAGCTGTTTTTT
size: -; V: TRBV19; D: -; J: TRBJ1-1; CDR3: CASSISGVLNTEAFF; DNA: TGTGCCAGTAGTATATCAGGGGTCCTGAACACTGAAGCTTTCTTT
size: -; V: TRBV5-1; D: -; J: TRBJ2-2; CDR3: CASSLPGKRQGYGELFF; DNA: TGCGCCAGCAGCTTACCCGGTAAACGCCAGGGGTACGGGGAGCTGTTTTTT
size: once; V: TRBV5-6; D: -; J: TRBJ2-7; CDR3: CASSFGGAYEQYF; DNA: TGTGCCAGCAGCTTTGGGGGGGCATACGAGCAGTACTTC
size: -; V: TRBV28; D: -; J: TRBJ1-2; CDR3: CASSPLGRGDGYTF; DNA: TGTGCCAGCAGTCCGTTAGGGAGGGGTGATGGCTACACCTTC
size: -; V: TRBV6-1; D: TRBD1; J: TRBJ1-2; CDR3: CASSETGLRGYTF; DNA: TGTGCCAGCAGTGAGACAGGGCTGCGAGGCTACACCTTC
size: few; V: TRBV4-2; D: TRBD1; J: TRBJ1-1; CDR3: CASSHSTGGATEAFF; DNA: TGTGCCAGCAGCCACAGCACAGGGGGGGCCACTGAAGCTTTCTTT
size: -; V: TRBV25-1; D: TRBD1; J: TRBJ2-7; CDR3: CASSPGTGYSYEQYF; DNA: TGTGCCAGCAGTCCCGGGACAGGCTACTCCTACGAGCAGTACTTC
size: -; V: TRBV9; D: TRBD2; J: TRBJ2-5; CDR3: CASSVGPSGGEETQYF; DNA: TGTGCCAGCAGCGTAGGACCTAGCGGGGGCGAGGAGACCCAGTACTTC
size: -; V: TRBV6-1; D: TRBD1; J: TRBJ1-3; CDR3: CASSGRDRGFGNTIYF; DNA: TGTGCCAGCAGTGGCCGGGACAGGGGGTTTGGAAACACCATATATTTT
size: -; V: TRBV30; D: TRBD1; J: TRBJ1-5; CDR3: CAWSTGQGNQPQHF; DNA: TGTGCCTGGAGTACGGGACAGGGCAATCAGCCCCAGCATTTT
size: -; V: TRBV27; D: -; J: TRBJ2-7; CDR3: CASSGDSSSYEQYF; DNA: TGTGCCAGCAGTGGGGACTCTAGTTCCTACGAGCAGTACTTC
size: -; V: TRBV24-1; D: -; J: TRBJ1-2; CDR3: CATSVRQIDYGYTF; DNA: TGTGCCACCAGTGTAAGACAGATCGACTATGGCTACACCTTC
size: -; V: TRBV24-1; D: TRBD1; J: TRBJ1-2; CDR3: CATSRGQGAGGYTF; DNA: TGTGCCACCAGTCGGGGACAGGGGGCCGGCGGCTACACCTTC
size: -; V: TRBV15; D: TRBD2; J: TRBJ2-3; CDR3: CATSRDTYLAGGVVTDTQYF; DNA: TGTGCCACCAGCAGAGATACGTACCTAGCGGGGGGCGTAGTCACAGATACGCAGTATTTT
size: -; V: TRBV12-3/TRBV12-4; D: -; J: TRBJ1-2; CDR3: CASSPRQGNGYTF; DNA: TGTGCCAGCAGCCCCCGGCAGGGGAATGGCTACACCTTC
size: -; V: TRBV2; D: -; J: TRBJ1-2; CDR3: CASSGAGRLNGYTF; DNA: TGTGCCAGCAGTGGAGCAGGGAGATTAAATGGCTACACCTTC
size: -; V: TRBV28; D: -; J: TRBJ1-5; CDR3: CASLLPANGNQPQHF; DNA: TGTGCCAGCCTGCTGCCGGCTAACGGGAATCAGCCCCAGCATTTT
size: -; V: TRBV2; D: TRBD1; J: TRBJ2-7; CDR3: CASLGQGDFYEQYF; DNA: TGTGCCAGCCTTGGACAGGGGGACTTCTACGAGCAGTACTTC
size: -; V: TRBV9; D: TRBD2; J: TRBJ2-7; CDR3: CASSASPSGGSYEQYF; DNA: TGTGCCAGCAGCGCAAGCCCTAGCGGGGGATCCTACGAGCAGTACTTC
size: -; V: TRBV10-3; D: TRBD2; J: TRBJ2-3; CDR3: CASRTSGGPGTQYF; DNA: TGTGCCTCCCGGACTAGCGGGGGGCCTGGTACGCAGTATTTT
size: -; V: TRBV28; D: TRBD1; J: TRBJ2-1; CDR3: CASSLTGTYNEQFF; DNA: TGTGCCAGCAGTTTGACAGGGACCTACAATGAGCAGTTCTTC
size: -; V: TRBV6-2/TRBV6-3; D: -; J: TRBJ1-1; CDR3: CASSYPRQILNTEAFF; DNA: TGTGCCAGCAGTTACCCACGACAGATTCTGAACACTGAAGCTTTCTTT
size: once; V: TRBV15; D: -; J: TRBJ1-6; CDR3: CATSRGESSYNSPLHF; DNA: TGTGCCACCAGCAGGGGCGAAAGCTCCTATAATTCACCCCTCCACTTT
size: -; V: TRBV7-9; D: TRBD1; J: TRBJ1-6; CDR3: CASSATGDSPLHF; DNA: TGTGCCAGCAGCGCGACAGGGGATTCACCCCTCCACTTT
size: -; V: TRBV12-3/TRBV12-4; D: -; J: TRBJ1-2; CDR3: CASSLGQAGYTF; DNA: TGTGCCAGCAGTTTGGGGCAGGCTGGCTACACCTTC
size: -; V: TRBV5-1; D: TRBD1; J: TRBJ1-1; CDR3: CASSLEGALQNTEAFF; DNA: TGCGCCAGCAGCTTGGAGGGGGCGCTTCAGAACACTGAAGCTTTCTTT
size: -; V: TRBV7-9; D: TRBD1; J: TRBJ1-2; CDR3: CASSSQGQGSGYTF; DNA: TGTGCCAGCAGCTCCCAGGGACAGGGGAGCGGCTACACCTTC
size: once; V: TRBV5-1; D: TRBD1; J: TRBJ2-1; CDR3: CASMGFRGTGNEQFF; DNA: TGCGCCAGCATGGGATTCAGGGGGACGGGGAATGAGCAGTTCTTC
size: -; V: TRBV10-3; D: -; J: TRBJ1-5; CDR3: CAISERGRSNQPQHF; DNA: TGTGCCATCAGTGAGAGAGGGAGAAGCAATCAGCCCCAGCATTTT
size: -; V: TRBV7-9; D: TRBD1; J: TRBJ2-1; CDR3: CASSHRDRDYNEQFF; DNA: TGTGCCAGCAGTCACCGGGACAGGGACTACAATGAGCAGTTCTTC
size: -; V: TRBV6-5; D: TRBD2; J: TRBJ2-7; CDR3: CASSYRGEVSYEQYF; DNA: TGTGCCAGCAGTTACCGGGGGGAGGTATCCTACGAGCAGTACTTC
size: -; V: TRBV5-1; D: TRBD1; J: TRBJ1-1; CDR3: CASTRQGAGTEAFF; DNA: TGCGCCAGCACACGACAGGGGGCTGGCACTGAAGCTTTCTTT
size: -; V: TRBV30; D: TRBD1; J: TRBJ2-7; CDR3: CAWIRDSSYEQYF; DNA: TGTGCCTGGATCCGGGACAGTTCCTACGAGCAGTACTTC
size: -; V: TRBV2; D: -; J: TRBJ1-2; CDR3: CASSEGGYYGYTF; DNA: TGTGCCAGCAGTGAGGGAGGATACTATGGCTACACCTTC
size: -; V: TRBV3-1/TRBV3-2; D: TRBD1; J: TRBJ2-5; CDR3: CASSNRDRAETQYF; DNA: TGTGCCAGCAGCAACCGGGACAGGGCAGAGACCCAGTACTTC
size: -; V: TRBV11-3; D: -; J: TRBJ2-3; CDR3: CASSHIDRPTKSTDTQYF; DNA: TGTGCCAGCAGCCATATAGACCGACCCACTAAGAGCACAGATACGCAGTATTTT
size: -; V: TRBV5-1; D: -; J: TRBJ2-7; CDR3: CASSLESRSSYEQYF; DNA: TGCGCCAGCAGCTTGGAGTCGAGGAGCTCCTACGAGCAGTACTTC
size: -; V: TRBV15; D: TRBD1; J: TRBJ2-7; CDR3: CATREGQGPYEQYF; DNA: TGTGCCACAAGAGAGGGACAGGGACCCTACGAGCAGTACTTC